The 29 T cell receptor beta chains below all came from one sample that was sequenced in a study of T-cell reconstitution after alpha-beta-depleted transplantation in children (dated by TCRdb to 2015 to 2016). The library was prepared using PCR. Instrument used: Illumina HiSeq 2500. TCR libraries were prepared with molecular barcoding, using unique molecular identifiers to normalize TCRbeta repertoire quantification. In-frame beta chains were kept once TCRdb had trimmed the public reads at Q25 with fastp and called clones with MiXCR. Each record represents a unique CDR3 protein, reported with the most common genes and DNA among its rows. The table for this sample lists about 600,000 distinct CDR3 sequences; more than 20% of them were counted only once. Around 14% of the sample is taken by the ten largest. This specimen's treatment or condition label, per the study, means: allogeneic hematopoietic cell transplantation with graft depleted of TCRalphabeta T cells and CD19 B cells.

The material was PBMCs, mostly from graft donor cells, obtained 360 days after TCRalphabeta/CD19-depleted stem cell transplant. The source is a boy less than two years old who had a stem cell transplant for acute myeloid leukemia, so the T cells may come from the graft donor.

Only a few counts were recorded for this clonotype. The CDR3 DNA reads as TGCAGTGCTACGGACAGGGGGCCCCCCTACGAGCAGTACTTC. Its translation: CSATDRGPPYEQYF. The chain recombines TRBV20-1 with TRBJ2-7, with TRBD1 identical over 11 bases. Germline V gene sequence: CDR1 DFQATT, CDR2 SNEGSKA (reference sequence). The CDR3 totals 14 residues. After removal of 4 bases from V and 2 bases from J, the junction contained 4 bases not matched to a gene.

This clonotype was picked up many times. The rearrangement uses TRBV4-2 and TRBJ1-1; no definite D call. The V gene lost 0 bases and the J gene lost 4 bases, with 6 bases spanning the gap. CDR3 length: 13 amino acids. CDR1 and CDR2 (germline): LGHNA, YNFKEQ. CDR3 loop: CASSQDGITEAFF. The CDR3 DNA is TGTGCCAGCAGCCAAGATGGGATCACTGAAGCTTTCTTT.

This clonotype was detected ten times or more. The CDR3, as DNA: TGTGCCAGCAGTGCTACAAGCCGGGGGGAGCAGTACTTC. This codes for CASSATSRGEQYF. This chain links TRBV6-1 with TRBJ2-7; D is perhaps TRBD2 (6 bases). The CDR3 is made up of 13 amino acids. V was shortened by 4 bases and J by 7 bases, with 14 bases between the two germline ends. Germline CDR1 reads MNHNS; CDR2 reads SASEGT.

This clonotype has a handful of counts. The chain combines TRBV5-6 with TRBJ1-4; D perhaps matches TRBD1 (5 bases). With 4 bases removed from V and 7 bases from J, the gap between germline ends came to 14 bases. Germline CDR1 SGHDT, CDR2 YYEEEE. CDR3 length: 14 residues. Here the CDR3 reads CASSQGGRAEKLFF. The CDR3 nucleotides read TGTGCCAGCAGCCAGGGTGGAAGAGCTGAAAAACTGTTTTTT. Together with reference TRBV5-6 and TRBJ1-4, the CDR3 gives the full variable domain: DAGVTQSPTHLIKTRGQQVTLRCSPKSGHDTVSWYQQALGQGPQFIFQYYEEEERQRGNFPDRFSGHQFPNYSSELNVNALLLGDSALYLCASSQGGRAEKLFFGSGTQLSVL.

This clonotype was found once. The chain links TRBV10-3 to TRBJ1-2, with D possibly TRBD1 on 6 matching bases. This CDR3 has 16 amino acids. Germline CDR1 ENHRY, CDR2 SYGVKD. Trimming pared 5 bases from V and 0 bases from J, leaving 16 bases between. CDR3 nucleotide sequence: TGTGCCATCAGTTCTCAATCGGGACACGCTAACTATGGCTACACCTTC. It encodes CAISSQSGHANYGYTF.

This clonotype has a count of ten or more. This rearrangement joins TRBV6-5 to TRBJ2-5; 9 bases map to TRBD2. The CDR3 sequence is 16 residues long. Germline lookup yields CDR1 MNHEY and CDR2 SVGAGI. The V gene end was trimmed by 0 bases and the J gene end by 4 bases; junction bases not matched to a gene: 6. The CDR3 reads CASSYSRRGGPETQYF. The CDR3 DNA sequence: TGTGCCAGCAGTTACTCACGGCGGGGGGGCCCAGAGACCCAGTACTTC.

This clonotype has at least ten counts. The chain combines TRBV30 with TRBJ2-3, with a tentative D call TRBD2 (6 bases). The V gene's germline CDR1 is GTSNPN and CDR2 SVGIG (reference sequence). Trimming removed 3 bases from V and 4 bases from J, with 14 bases in between. The CDR3 is made up of 14 amino acids. In nucleotides, the CDR3 is TGTGCCTGGAGCCCACTTAGACTAGCAGATACGCAGTATTTT. Translating gives CAWSPLRLADTQYF. Drawing the rest from reference TRBV30 and TRBJ2-3, the complete variable domain is SQTIHQWPATLVQPVGSPLSLECTVEGTSNPNLYWYRQAAGRGLQLLFYSVGIGQISSEVPQNLSASRPQDRQFILSSKKLLLSDSGFYLCAWSPLRLADTQYFGPGTRLTVL.

This clonotype was counted at least ten times. The rearrangement links TRBV20-1 to TRBJ2-1; 7 bases align to TRBD1. CDR1 DFQATT and CDR2 SNEGSKA come from the germline V gene (reference sequence). Trimming removed 5 bases from V and 4 bases from J; junction bases left unmatched: 8. The CDR3 is 14 residues long. The CDR3 DNA reads as TGCAGTGCTCGCGACAGGGCGGGTTACAATGAGCAGTTCTTC. Residues: CSARDRAGYNEQFF.

This clonotype was seen more than once but under ten times. The chain joins TRBV10-3 to TRBJ1-2, with TRBD1 as a possible D gene (5 bases). CDR3 size: 13 residues. Germline V lookup: CDR1 ENHRY, CDR2 SYGVKD. Deletions cut 3 bases from V and 7 bases from J, with 12 bases between. The CDR3 protein is CAISDGGEGGYTF. CDR3 nucleotide sequence: TGTGCCATCAGTGACGGAGGGGAAGGTGGCTACACCTTC.

This clonotype was seen only a few times. The rearrangement links TRBV7-9 to TRBJ2-1, with D perhaps TRBD2 (5 bases). V was trimmed by 6 bases and J by 4 bases, leaving 19 bases between them. Germline assignment: CDR1 SEHNR and CDR2 FQNEAQ (reference sequence). The CDR3 loop spans 16 amino acids. The CDR3 loop is CASSRPMVASYNEQFF. In nucleotides, the CDR3 is TGTGCCAGCAGTCGCCCCATGGTAGCGAGTTACAATGAGCAGTTCTTC.

The chain carries TRBV7-8 and TRBJ1-6, with TRBD1 identical over 7 bases. Per the germline V gene, CDR1 is SGHVS and CDR2 is FQNEAQ. V shed 4 bases and J 13 bases; nucleotides not matched to a gene: 16. This CDR3 comprises 16 residues. The CDR3 DNA follows: TGTGCCAGCAGCTCGCCTCAAAGGGACAGTATAGCCCCCCTCCACTTT. It translates to CASSSPQRDSIAPLHF. Full variable domain (outside the CDR3, taken from reference TRBV7-8 and TRBJ1-6): GAGVSQSPRYKVAKRGQDVALRCDPISGHVSLFWYQQALGQGPEFLTYFQNEAQLDKSGLPSDRFFAERPEGSVSTLKIQRTQQEDSAVYLCASSSPQRDSIAPLHFGNGTRLTVT.

This clonotype showed up many times. The genes are TRBV20-1 and TRBJ2-7, with 7 bases matching TRBD1. This CDR3 contains 14 residues. With V trimmed by 3 bases and J by 0 bases, 5 bases remained unmatched. CDR1 is DFQATT and CDR2 is SNEGSKA in the germline V gene (reference sequence). CDR3 DNA: TGCAGTGCTAGGGCACAGGGGTTCTCCTACGAGCAGTACGTC. As protein: CSARAQGFSYEQYV.

The J gene is TRBJ2-7, the V gene TRBV2; 7 positions agree with TRBD1. CDR3 size: 13 residues. Losses at the gene ends were 7 bases for V and 3 bases for J; bases not matched to a gene: 6. CDR1 is SNHLY, CDR2 FYNNEI, per germline. The CDR3 spells CASKSDRDYEQYV. DNA for the CDR3: TGTGCCAGCAAGTCCGACAGGGACTACGAGCAGTACGTC.

V and J are TRBV9 and TRBJ2-5; possibly TRBD1 or TRBD2 for D (5 bases each). The CDR3 consists of 14 residues. Germline V gene data show CDR1 as SGDLS and CDR2 as YYNGEE. V gave up 1 base and J gave up 2 bases, with 9 bases separating them. The CDR3 here is CASSVRGRQETQYF. CDR3 coding DNA: TGTGCCAGCAGCGTAAGGGGACGTCAAGAGACCCAGTACTTC.

This clonotype was picked up one time. The rearrangement links TRBV7-8 to TRBJ2-7; no firm D call. The CDR3 loop spans 16 amino acids. The V end lost 0 bases, the J end lost 3 bases, and 15 bases lay between the germline ends. Germline loops: CDR1 SGHVS, CDR2 FQNEAQ. The CDR3 DNA sequence: TGTGCCAGCAGCTTAGCGACGAGTCGTGGGTTCTACGAGCAGTACGTC. Translation: CASSLATSRGFYEQYV.

The chain's CDR3 is CASSLSGGKLFF. In nucleotides, the CDR3 is TGTGCCAGCAGCTTATCGGGCGGGAAACTGTTTTTT. The gene calls are TRBV7-2 and TRBJ1-4; D unresolved. CDR3 size: 12 residues. Between the trimmed V and J ends, which lost 2 bases and 11 bases, there was a span of 9 bases. Germline V gives CDR1 SGHTA, CDR2 FQGNSA.

This chain joins TRBV15 and TRBJ2-3; D remains ambiguous. CDR3 length: 14 residues. Trimming stripped 0 bases from V and 6 bases from J, with 10 bases between. Germline CDR1 and CDR2: LNHNV and YYDKDF (reference sequence). The CDR3 here is CATSRDQSRDTQYF. The CDR3 DNA sequence: TGTGCCACCAGCAGAGATCAATCCCGGGATACGCAGTATTTT.

This sequence joins TRBV12-3 or TRBV12-4 and TRBJ1-6, with D hard to call. The V end lost 5 bases, the J end lost 10 bases, and 9 bases lay between the germline ends. The CDR3 length is 12 residues. CDR3 in DNA: TGTGCCAGCAGTCAACAGTACTCACCCCTCCACTTT. This codes for CASSQQYSPLHF.

The gene calls are TRBV20-1 and TRBJ1-1; a possible D gene is TRBD1 (5 bases). Germline values: CDR1 DFQATT, CDR2 SNEGSKA (reference sequence). V lost 2 bases and J 8 bases, leaving 12 bases between the germline ends. The length of the CDR3 is 12 residues. CDR3 in DNA: TGCAGTGCTAGAAGGAGGAGGACAGAAGCTTTCTTT. Translating it yields CSARRRRTEAFF.

The chain has TRBV7-2 and TRBJ2-7, with TRBD1 identical over 9 bases. The CDR3 spans 13 residues. V lost 5 bases and J lost 6; bases outside the gene matches: 5. Germline lookup yields CDR1 SGHTA and CDR2 FQGNSA. In nucleotides, the CDR3 is TGTGCCAGCAGCCCCGGGACAGGGATCGAGCAGTACTTC. Its protein product is CASSPGTGIEQYF.

In its sample, this clonotype was seen a few times. The rearrangement uses TRBV4-2 and TRBJ2-3; 10 bases align to TRBD2. CDR1 LGHNA and CDR2 YNFKEQ come from the germline V gene. The V gene end was trimmed by 3 bases and the J gene end by 3 bases; junction bases not matched to a gene: 3. The CDR3 totals 15 residues. CDR3 DNA: TGTGCCAGCAGCCAGAGACTAGCGGGTACAGATACGCAGTATTTT. Translating gives CASSQRLAGTDTQYF.

This clonotype was observed at least ten times. The J gene is TRBJ2-1, the V gene TRBV7-9; D not resolved. CDR1 is SEHNR, CDR2 FQNEAQ, per germline (reference sequence). Trimming cost V 4 bases and J 7 bases, with 17 bases left between them. CDR3 length equals 15 residues. The CDR3 DNA follows: TGTGCCAGCAGCTCATTACCACCTCGGAATAATGAGCAGTTCTTC. This translates into CASSSLPPRNNEQFF.

This clonotype was observed many times. The chain uses TRBV29-1 and TRBJ2-7, with 10 nucleotides matching TRBD1. Unmatched junction bases numbered 7, after V lost 6 bases and J lost 5 bases. Germline values: CDR1 SQVTM, CDR2 ANQGSEA. The CDR3 contains 13 residues. This chain's CDR3 is CSVQGTGDNEQYF. The CDR3 nucleotides read TGCAGCGTCCAAGGGACAGGGGACAACGAGCAGTACTTC.

The gene calls are TRBV10-3 and TRBJ2-1; the D gene is possibly TRBD1 (5 bases). The CDR3 consists of 14 residues. Germline V CDR1 and CDR2: ENHRY, SYGVKD. V was trimmed by 0 bases and J by 8 bases, leaving 11 bases between them. The CDR3 nucleotides read TGTGCCATCAGTGAGTCAAAGGGGTCCGATGAGCAGTTCTTC. The encoded protein is CAISESKGSDEQFF.

Only a few counts were recorded for this clonotype. The chain recombines TRBV11-3 with TRBJ2-1; possible D gene TRBD2, 7 bases. The germline gives CDR1 SGHNT, CDR2 YENEEA. The ends were cut back, 0 bases at V and 2 bases at J, with 11 bases in the middle. The length of the CDR3 is 16 residues. The CDR3 reads CASSLEGRGPYNEQFF. CDR3 in DNA: TGTGCCAGCAGCTTAGAAGGGCGGGGGCCCTACAATGAGCAGTTCTTC.

This sequence joins TRBV10-3 and TRBJ1-1; D remains unclear. CDR1 is ENHRY, CDR2 SYGVKD, per germline. The CDR3 spans 13 residues. The V and J ends lost 6 bases and 4 bases respectively, with 12 bases between them. The CDR3: CAIRERNGTEAFF. The CDR3 DNA follows: TGTGCCATCAGAGAACGAAATGGCACTGAAGCTTTCTTT.

This clonotype came up a few times. V is TRBV5-1 and J is TRBJ2-6; D tentatively fits TRBD1 or TRBD2 (5 bases each). Germline V gene lookup returns CDR1 SGHRS and CDR2 YFSETQ. Trimming stripped 0 bases from V and 0 bases from J, with 19 bases between. The CDR3 extends over 20 amino acids. The CDR3 here is CASSLEASGPLTSGANVLTF. CDR3 coding DNA: TGCGCCAGCAGCTTGGAAGCCTCGGGACCCCTAACCTCTGGGGCCAACGTCCTGACTTTC.

This rearrangement joins TRBV10-3 to TRBJ2-7; 7 positions match TRBD1. Trimming cost V 0 bases and J 3 bases; bases outside gene matches: 14. The germline V gene encodes CDR1 ENHRY and CDR2 SYGVKD. The CDR3 contains 18 residues. CDR3: CAISESTYVEDRRYEQYF. The DNA of the CDR3 is TGTGCCATCAGTGAGTCGACTTACGTGGAGGACAGGCGCTACGAGCAGTACTTC.

As concerns this clonotype: The junction departs from the called germline gene at one end, perhaps through a read error. The genes are TRBV12-3 or TRBV12-4 and TRBJ2-3; 7 bases are shared with TRBD1. The CDR3 has 17 amino acids. CDR3: CANSFPPGTATTDTQYF. CDR3 sequence (DNA): TGTGCCAACAGTTTTCCTCCCGGGACAGCGACCACAGATACGCAGTATTTT.